The 18 T cell receptor beta chains given below trace back to one sample, sequenced in a study of T cells after yellow fever vaccination. TCRdb itself ran the 5' RACE reads through MiXCR, one entry per CDR3 protein. The top ten hold about a sixth of the sample, which has about 300,000 distinct CDR3 sequences, 6.8% seen once. This specimen was PBMCs, taken roughly seven weeks after the first yellow fever vaccination. The source is a man aged 18 to 29 who received the YFV17D yellow fever vaccine.

At least ten counts were recorded for this clonotype. This chain links TRBV7-2 with TRBJ2-3, with 12 bases that match TRBD2. Germline assignment: CDR1 SGHTA and CDR2 FQGNSA. The junction had 5 bases not matched to a gene; V was cut back by 2 bases and J by 2 bases. The CDR3 contains 17 residues. For the CDR3, the DNA is TGTGCCAGCAGCTTATTACTAGCGGGGGGCTTCACAGATACGCAGTATTTT. Residues: CASSLLLAGGFTDTQYF.

This clonotype was detected many times. In nucleotides, the CDR3 is TGCAGCGTGCGGACAGGGGGTTCAGGAGATACGCAGTATTTT. It codes for CSVRTGGSGDTQYF. V is TRBV29-1 and J is TRBJ2-3; 10 bases match TRBD1. Germline assignment: CDR1 SQVTM and CDR2 ANQGSEA. The CDR3 has 14 residues. With V trimmed by 6 bases and J by 5 bases, 8 bases remained unmatched.

On this clonotype itself: This may come from a read error, since a much larger clone is one base off. This rearrangement joins TRBV10-3 to TRBJ2-3, with 7 bases lining up with TRBD2. CDR1 ENHRY and CDR2 SYGVKD come from the germline V gene. The CDR3 spans 14 residues. CDR3 nucleotides: TGTGCCTCGATGGCTAGCGGAAGCACAGATACGCTGTATTTT. It specifies CASMASGSTDTLYF.

CDR3 sequence reads: CASRTRAGANTEAFF. The CDR3 nucleotides read TGTGCCAGCAGAACGCGCGCAGGGGCGAACACTGAAGCTTTCTTT. This chain joins TRBV5-5 and TRBJ1-1, with D perhaps TRBD1 (6 bases). Trimming removed 5 bases from V and 1 base from J, with 15 bases in between. Germline-derived CDR1 and CDR2 are SGHKS and YYEKEE (reference sequence). The CDR3 loop spans 15 amino acids.

The chain is built from TRBV5-6 and TRBJ2-3, with D possibly TRBD2 on 7 matching bases. Germline V lookup: CDR1 SGHDT, CDR2 YYEEEE. The CDR3 extends over 16 amino acids. V lost 2 bases and J 1 base, leaving 14 bases between the germline ends. The CDR3 bases are TGTGCCAGCAGCTTTACAGGGAGGGGGGGCACAGATACGCAGTATTTT. Encoded protein: CASSFTGRGGTDTQYF.

This rearrangement joins TRBV7-3 to TRBJ1-5, with D perhaps matching TRBD1 (6 bases). The CDR3 is 13 residues long. Per the germline V gene, CDR1 is SGHTA and CDR2 is FQGTGA. Deletions cut 5 bases from V and 5 bases from J, with 10 bases between. The CDR3, as DNA: TGTGCCAGCAGCCAGGACAGCTATCAGCCCCAGCATTTT. This encodes CASSQDSYQPQHF.

The genes are TRBV29-1 and TRBJ2-3, with a weak D call TRBD2 (7 bases). Trimming removed 5 bases at V and 5 bases at J, with 14 bases between. The CDR3 is 13 residues long. The germline CDR1 and CDR2 sequences are SQVTM and ANQGSEA. This CDR3 is CSVFGGAGDTQYF. In DNA form, the CDR3 reads TGCAGCGTTTTTGGGGGGGCCGGAGATACGCAGTATTTT.

The chain carries TRBV6-2 or TRBV6-3 and TRBJ2-7; 10 bases match TRBD1. Germline values: CDR1 MNHEY, CDR2 SVGEGT. After removal of 2 bases from V and 12 bases from J, the junction contained 7 bases not matched to a gene. The CDR3 has 13 amino acids. The CDR3 region has the DNA TGTGCCAGCAGTTACGCCGGGACAGGGGACCGGTACGTC. This sequence encodes CASSYAGTGDRYV.

This clonotype was counted only a few times. The V gene is TRBV7-6, the J gene TRBJ1-1, with D tentatively TRBD1 (6 bases). CDR3 length equals 14 residues. Germline assignment: CDR1 SGHVS and CDR2 FNYEAQ. The V gene lost 5 bases and the J gene lost 4 bases, with 14 bases spanning the gap. In nucleotides, the CDR3 is TGTGCCAGCAGCCCAGTGGGGGGCCCCACTGAAGCTTTCTTT. The encoded protein is CASSPVGGPTEAFF. Supplemented by reference TRBV7-6 and TRBJ1-1, the full variable domain reads GAGVSQSPRYKVTKRGQDVALRCDPISGHVSLYWYRQALGQGPEFLTYFNYEAQQDKSGLPNDRFSAERPEGSISTLTIQRTEQRDSAMYRCASSPVGGPTEAFFGQGTRLTVV.

This clonotype was seen ten or more times. This rearrangement joins TRBV10-3 to TRBJ2-1; 8 nucleotides align to TRBD2. Germline V gene sequence: CDR1 ENHRY, CDR2 SYGVKD. V was clipped by 3 bases and J by 0 bases; unmatched bases: 7. The CDR3 has 17 amino acids. CDR3 nucleotides: TGTGCCATCAGTGATGGGACTAGTGGTAGCTCCTACAATGAGCAGTTCTTC. This sequence encodes CAISDGTSGSSYNEQFF.

The sample holds a few counts of this clonotype. This chain links TRBV7-6 with TRBJ2-3, with TRBD2 as a possible D gene (6 bases). The germline V gene encodes CDR1 SGHVS and CDR2 FNYEAQ. CDR3 size: 16 residues. V gave up 5 bases and J gave up 1 base, with 16 bases separating them. The CDR3 spells CASSDGSQPGTDTQYF. The CDR3 DNA sequence: TGTGCCAGCAGCGACGGGAGTCAACCTGGCACAGATACGCAGTATTTT.

This clonotype has a count of ten or more. The chain recombines TRBV11-2 with TRBJ2-1, with 10 bases matching TRBD1. J was trimmed by 8 bases and V by 4 bases; bases with no gene match: 2. CDR3 length: 13 residues. Germline-derived CDR1 and CDR2 are SGHAT and FQNNGV. The CDR3 region is CASSSTGGDEQFF. The CDR3 nucleotides read TGTGCCAGCAGCTCGACAGGGGGCGATGAGCAGTTCTTC.

The table lists this clonotype with a few counts. The chain joins TRBV5-4 to TRBJ1-1; no firm D call. The CDR3 has 11 residues. The V gene's germline CDR1 is SGHNT and CDR2 YYREEE (reference sequence). Trimming cost V 2 bases and J 6 bases, with 5 bases left between them. In nucleotides, the CDR3 is TGTGCCAGCAGCTTTAGGGCTGAAGCTTTCTTT. Its protein product is CASSFRAEAFF.

Only a few counts were recorded for this clonotype. The V and J genes are TRBV12-3 or TRBV12-4 and TRBJ1-2; TRBD1 might be the D (6 bases). V was pared by 5 bases and J by 10 bases, with 11 bases between. There are 11 residues in the CDR3. The CDR3 region has the DNA TGTGCCAGCAGTGCCCCGGGGGCCTACACCTTC. It specifies CASSAPGAYTF.

The table lists this clonotype with a few counts. The chain recombines TRBV7-2 with TRBJ1-4; D uncertain. Germline CDR1 reads SGHTA; CDR2 reads FQGNSA. The CDR3 totals 14 residues. V was trimmed by 5 bases and J by 2 bases, leaving 9 bases between them. The CDR3 nucleotides read TGTGCCAGCAGCCGCGAGTTTACTAATGAAAAACTGTTTTTT. It translates to CASSREFTNEKLFF.

The rearrangement uses TRBV6-1 and TRBJ2-7; 8 nucleotides match TRBD1. V was pared by 4 bases and J by 5 bases, with 19 bases of the junction left unmatched. This CDR3 comprises 18 residues. Germline V gene lookup returns CDR1 MNHNS and CDR2 SASEGT. CDR3 sequence: CASSGTGFGENLLDEQYV. DNA of the CDR3: TGTGCCAGCAGTGGGACAGGGTTTGGGGAAAACCTGCTAGACGAGCAGTACGTC.

The chain couples TRBV5-1 to TRBJ2-3, with 7 bases matching TRBD1. V gave up 4 bases and J gave up 2 bases; unmatched junction bases: 10. The length of the CDR3 is 16 residues. CDR1 is SGHRS and CDR2 is YFSETQ in the germline V gene. The CDR3 region has the DNA TGCGCCAGCAGCACCCAGGGGGATCGGGTCACAGATACGCAGTATTTT. Residues: CASSTQGDRVTDTQYF.

This clonotype was recorded a few times. The rearrangement joins TRBV21-1 to TRBJ1-6. TRBV21-1 counts as a pseudogene. This CDR3 spans 20 amino acids. The CDR3 DNA is TGTGCCAGCAGCAATCGGCGGGGATCTGGGTCGAGTTCCTATAATTCACCCCTCCACTTT. It translates to CASSNRRGSGSSSYNSPLHF.